This T cell receptor (beta chain) was captured in a study of T cell repertoires in cytomegalovirus infection. Germline CDR1 LGHNA, CDR2 YSLEER. The CDR3 is 14 residues long. Trimming removed 1 base at V and 7 bases at J, with 11 bases between. TCRdb redid the calling of the reads with MiXCR, one entry per CDR3 protein. The table includes around 170,000 distinct CDR3 sequences, roughly 17% detected once. This clonotype turned up a few times. Antigen: not known. Overall study findings and caveats: It was HLA-C-restricted CMV-specific TCR beta clonotypes that dominated the response ex vivo.

The sequence was collected from a human donor in good health (CMV status not recorded). Some clones in this sample may be carry-over from other donors' samples. Sequences were obtained from CD8+ T cells from PBMCs. This chain joins TRBV4-3 and TRBJ2-1; D remains unclear. CDR3 DNA sequence: TGCGCCAGCAGCCAAGGGCTAGAAGTAAATGAGCAGTTCTTC. Its translation is CASSQGLEVNEQFF.